Sequencing of this TCR beta chain was carried out in a study of T and B cells in COVID-19 patients. The overall study: Blood was sampled from COVID-19 patients who were either actively infected or recovered. Most recovered patients had mild to moderate COVID-19 treated as outpatients. Findings and limits, study-wide: Clonality of TRB repertoires was high in active COVID-19; recovery brought above-healthy diversity and richness.

To note about this clonotype: The antigen remains undetermined.

Each TRB amplification used about 230-550 ng of genomic DNA from blood. CDR1 is SGHAT and CDR2 is FQDESV in the germline V gene (reference sequence). This CDR3 is 13 amino acids long. The V end was cut by 5 bases, the J end by 4 bases, with 12 bases between. BIOMED2 TRB-A/B primer pools were used in multiplex TRB PCR. TCRdb analysed the multiplex PCR reads with MiXCR anew, one entry per CDR3 protein. The repertoire consists of approximately 4,100 distinct CDR3 sequences, with roughly a quarter occurring once and the leading ten covering about 40%. The receptor was isolated from a human donor with active COVID-19. The donor label of this sample is uncertain. The chain carries TRBV11-1 and TRBJ2-7; a weak D match, TRBD1 (6 bases). Material for sequencing was blood. The CDR3 bases are TGTGCCAGCAGCCTGGACAGCCTTTACGAGCAGTACTTC. This encodes CASSLDSLYEQYF. The variable domain in full, with the rest retrieved from reference TRBV11-1 and TRBJ2-7, is EAEVAQSPRYKITEKSQAVAFWCDPISGHATLYWYRQILGQGPELLVQFQDESVVDDSQLPKDRFSAERLKGVDSTLKIQPAELGDSAMYLCASSLDSLYEQYFGPGTRLTVT.